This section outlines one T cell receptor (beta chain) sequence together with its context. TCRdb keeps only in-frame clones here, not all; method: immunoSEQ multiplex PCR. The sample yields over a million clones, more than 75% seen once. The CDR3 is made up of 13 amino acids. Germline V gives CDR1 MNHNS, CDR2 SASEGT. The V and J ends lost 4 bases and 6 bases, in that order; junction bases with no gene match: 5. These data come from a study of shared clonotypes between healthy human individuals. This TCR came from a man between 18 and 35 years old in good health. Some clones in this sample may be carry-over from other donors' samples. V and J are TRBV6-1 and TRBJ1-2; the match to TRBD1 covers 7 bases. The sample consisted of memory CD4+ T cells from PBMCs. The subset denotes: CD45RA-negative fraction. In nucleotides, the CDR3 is TGTGCCAGCAGTGGTGCAGGGGGAGATGGCTACACCTTC. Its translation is CASSGAGGDGYTF.